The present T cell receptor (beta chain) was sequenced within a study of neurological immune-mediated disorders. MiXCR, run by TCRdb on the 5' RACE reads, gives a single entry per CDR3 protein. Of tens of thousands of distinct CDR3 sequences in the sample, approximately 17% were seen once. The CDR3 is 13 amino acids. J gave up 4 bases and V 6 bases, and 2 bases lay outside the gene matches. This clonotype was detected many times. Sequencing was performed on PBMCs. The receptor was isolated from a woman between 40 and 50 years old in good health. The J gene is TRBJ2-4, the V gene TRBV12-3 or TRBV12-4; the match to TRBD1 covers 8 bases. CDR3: CASSGTGKNIQYF. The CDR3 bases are TGTGCCAGCAGCGGGACAGGAAAAAACATTCAGTACTTC.